These 14 T cell receptor beta chains were all obtained from the same sample, sequenced in a study of post-analysis software for immune sequencing data. Points from the study as a whole: TRBV5-6, TRBV5-1 and TRBV20-1 belonged to a set of roughly 5 TRBV segments that were more frequent in patients than controls.

These receptors are not linked to any known antigen. Presence of unique molecular identifiers characterized the TCR beta cDNA libraries. TCRdb re-analysed the PCR reads in MiXCR, keeping a single row per CDR3 protein. The table shows under 200,000 distinct CDR3 sequences, with 29% occurring only once. Source material: blood. These receptors all stem from a girl aged 2-17 years with multiple sclerosis.

This clonotype occurred many times. The V gene is TRBV28, the J gene TRBJ2-7, with no clear D. The CDR3 is made up of 15 amino acids. The germline gives CDR1 MDHEN, CDR2 SYDVKM. Trimming shortened V by 6 bases and J by 0 bases, and 15 bases separated the two germline ends. The CDR3 nucleotides are TGTGCCAGCAGACCCAACACCCCTCGCTCCTACGAGCAGTACTTC. Its protein product is CASRPNTPRSYEQYF.

Comments on this clonotype: Given a much more abundant clone one base away, this may be a read error. V is TRBV20-1 and J is TRBJ2-1, with 8 bases matching TRBD2. The closer fit of TRBJ2-7 to the DNA end suggests the J call may be wrong. Germline-derived CDR1 and CDR2 are DFQATT and SNEGSKA (reference sequence). The CDR3 has 14 residues. CDR3 sequence: CSARGGGRYNEQYF. The CDR3 bases are TGCAGTGCTAGAGGTGGCGGGAGGTACAATGAGCAGTACTTC.

The chain employs TRBV7-2 and TRBJ2-7; D ambiguous. The CDR3 length is 14 residues. Germline V lookup: CDR1 SGHTA, CDR2 FQGNSA. V lost 4 bases and J 0 bases, leaving 10 bases between the germline ends. The CDR3 reads CASSSAAFSYEQYF. The CDR3 DNA sequence: TGTGCCAGCAGCTCGGCGGCCTTCTCCTACGAGCAGTACTTC.

In its sample, this clonotype was seen many times. This sequence joins TRBV10-3 and TRBJ2-1; D may be TRBD2 (5 bases). CDR3 length: 17 amino acids. Germline V lookup: CDR1 ENHRY, CDR2 SYGVKD. Trimming took 3 bases from V and 0 from J, leaving 15 bases between them. CDR3 DNA sequence: TGTGCCATCAGTGATGGGCGGCGGGCGAGCTCCTACAATGAGCAGTTCTTC. Protein sequence: CAISDGRRASSYNEQFF.

This clonotype was picked up many times. The chain has TRBV28 and TRBJ1-2; D uncertain. CDR1 is MDHEN and CDR2 is SYDVKM in the germline V gene. Between the trimmed V and J ends, which lost 8 bases and 9 bases, there was a span of 13 bases. CDR3 length equals 11 residues. CDR3 coding DNA: TGTGCCAGCGGAGGGTTCCGGAGCTACACCTTC. This encodes CASGGFRSYTF.

Only a few counts were recorded for this clonotype. The chain is built from TRBV20-1 and TRBJ2-1; 7 positions agree with TRBD2. After removal of 0 bases from V and 6 bases from J, the junction contained 11 bases not matched to a gene. The germline CDR1 and CDR2 sequences are DFQATT and SNEGSKA (reference sequence). This CDR3 comprises 16 residues. The CDR3 protein is CSARDLGGWTFNEQFF. The CDR3 region has the DNA TGCAGTGCTAGAGATCTGGGAGGGTGGACCTTCAATGAGCAGTTCTTC.

This clonotype was seen only a few times. The rearrangement joins TRBV12-3 or TRBV12-4 to TRBJ2-6; D possibly corresponds to TRBD2 (6 bases). The germline V and J ends were trimmed by 8 bases and 4 bases, with 12 bases remaining between them. This CDR3 spans 14 amino acids. The DNA of the CDR3 is TGTGCCAGCCAAATGGCGGGAGGGGCCAACGTCCTGACTTTC. Translated, it gives CASQMAGGANVLTF.

As regards this clonotype: Being one base from a much bigger clone, this may be a read error. The chain is built from TRBV9 and TRBJ1-5, with a weak D call TRBD1 (5 bases). CDR1 and CDR2 (germline): SGDLS, YYNGEE. The length of the CDR3 is 15 residues. Here the CDR3 reads CTSSESGDSNQPQHF. The CDR3 nucleotides are TGTACCAGCAGCGAGAGTGGGGACAGCAATCAGCCCCAGCATTTT.

The gene calls are TRBV6-6 and TRBJ2-3; 7 bases map to TRBD1. Germline loops: CDR1 MNHNY, CDR2 SVGAGI (reference sequence). CDR3 length equals 15 residues. Unmatched junction bases numbered 6, after V lost 4 bases and J lost 2 bases. CDR3 nucleotides: TGTGCCAGCAGTTCCGGACAGGCCACCACAGATACGCAGTATTTT. Amino acid sequence: CASSSGQATTDTQYF.

A few counts support this clonotype. The chain links TRBV30 to TRBJ1-2; D remains ambiguous. The CDR3 extends over 11 amino acids. The V gene lost 1 base and the J gene lost 7 bases, with 7 bases spanning the gap. Germline CDR1 and CDR2: GTSNPN and SVGIG (reference sequence). CDR3: CAWSGVGGYTF. The CDR3 DNA sequence: TGTGCCTGGAGTGGGGTAGGTGGCTACACCTTC.

This clonotype was seen many times. The chain uses TRBV27 and TRBJ2-3; D is undetermined. This CDR3 spans 16 amino acids. The germline CDR1 and CDR2 sequences are MNHEY and SMNVEV (reference sequence). V dropped 8 bases and J dropped 0 bases, with 18 bases sitting between them. CDR3 bases: TGTGCCAGCGCCCTTAGACGGACCATTAGCACAGATACGCAGTATTTT. Translating it yields CASALRRTISTDTQYF.

The table lists this clonotype with many counts. The chain carries TRBV6-1 and TRBJ2-4; 9 positions agree with TRBD1. TRBJ2-7 explains the end of the DNA better; the J call may be wrong. Germline CDR1 is MNHNS and CDR2 is SASEGT. The CDR3 consists of 12 residues. The CDR3 loop reads CASRGQGYEQYF. Written as DNA, the CDR3 is TGTGCCAGCAGGGGACAGGGCTACGAGCAGTACTTC.

The chain uses TRBV6-5 and TRBJ2-7; 8 positions match TRBD2. Germline lookup yields CDR1 MNHEY and CDR2 SVGAGI. The CDR3 covers 14 residues. V dropped 6 bases and J dropped 3; count of bases not matched to a gene: 7. The CDR3 reads CASRRLRGVYEQYF. The CDR3 bases are TGTGCCAGCAGGAGATTGCGGGGGGTCTACGAGCAGTACTTC.

As concerns this clonotype: The junction differs from germline at one of its ends, possibly a read error. This chain joins TRBV7-8 and TRBJ1-5; D is perhaps TRBD1 (6 bases). The CDR3 has 14 amino acids. Germline lookup yields CDR1 SGHVS and CDR2 FQNEAQ. The CDR3 coding sequence is TGTGCCAGCAGGCCTCCGGGACACAATCAGTCCCAGCATTTT. Translated: CASRPPGHNQSQHF.